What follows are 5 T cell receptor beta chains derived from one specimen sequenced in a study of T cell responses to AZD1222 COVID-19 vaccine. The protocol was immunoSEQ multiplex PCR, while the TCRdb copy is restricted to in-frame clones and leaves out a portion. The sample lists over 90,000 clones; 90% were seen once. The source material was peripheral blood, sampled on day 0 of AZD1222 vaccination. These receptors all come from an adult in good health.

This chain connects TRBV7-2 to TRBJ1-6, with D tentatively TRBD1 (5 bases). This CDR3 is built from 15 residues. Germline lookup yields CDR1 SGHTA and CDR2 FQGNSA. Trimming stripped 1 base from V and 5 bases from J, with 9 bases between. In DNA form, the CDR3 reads TGTGCCAGCAGCTTAGAAGGACACCATAATTCACCCCTCCACTTT. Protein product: CASSLEGHHNSPLHF.

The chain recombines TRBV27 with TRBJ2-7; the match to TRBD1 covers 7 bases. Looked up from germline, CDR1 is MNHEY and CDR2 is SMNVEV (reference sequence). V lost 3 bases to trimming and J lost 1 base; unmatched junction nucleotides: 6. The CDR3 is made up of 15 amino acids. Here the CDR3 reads CASSFSTGQSYEQYF. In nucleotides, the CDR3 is TGTGCCAGCAGTTTCTCGACGGGACAGTCCTACGAGCAGTACTTC.

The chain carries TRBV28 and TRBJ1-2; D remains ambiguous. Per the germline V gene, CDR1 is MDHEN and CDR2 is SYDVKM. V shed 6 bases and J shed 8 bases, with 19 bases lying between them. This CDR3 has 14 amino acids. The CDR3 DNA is TGTGCCAGCAGCCCTACGGGGAAAACCACCGGCTACACCTTC. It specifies CASSPTGKTTGYTF.

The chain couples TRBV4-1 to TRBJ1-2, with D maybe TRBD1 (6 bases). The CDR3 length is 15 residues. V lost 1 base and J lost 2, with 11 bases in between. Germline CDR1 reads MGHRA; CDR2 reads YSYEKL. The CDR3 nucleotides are TGCGCCAGCAGCCAAGTCCCCGGGGGCAACTATGGCTACACCTTC. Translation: CASSQVPGGNYGYTF.

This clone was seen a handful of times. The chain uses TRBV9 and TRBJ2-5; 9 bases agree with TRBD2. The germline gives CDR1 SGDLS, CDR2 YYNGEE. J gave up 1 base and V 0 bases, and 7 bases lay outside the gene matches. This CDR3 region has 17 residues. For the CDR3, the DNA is TGTGCCAGCAGCGTAGGTCTCAGCGGGGGGACCCAAGAGACCCAGTACTTC. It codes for CASSVGLSGGTQETQYF.